This TCR beta chain was identified in a study of siplizumab effects on memory and regulatory T cells. Broader study findings: It was never confirmed that proliferating Tregs from siplizumab cultures were suppressive. Tracing alloreactive clones into unstimulated subsets worked for only a minor fraction of them.

On this clone itself: The antigen is undetermined.

Produced via immunoSEQ multiplex PCR; TCRdb's table is partial and in-frame only. The repertoire includes over 100,000 clones, roughly 92% of them detected once, and around 1.1% sits in the top ten. The CDR3 spans 15 residues. From germline, CDR1 is MNHEY and CDR2 SMNVEV (reference sequence). V was clipped by 2 bases and J by 3 bases, with 14 bases between them. The clonotype was recovered from a human donor in good health. Sequenced sample: CD4+ T cells sorted from blood. This chain joins TRBV27 and TRBJ2-7; the D call may be TRBD1 or TRBD2 (5 bases each). The CDR3: CASSLLGAPIYEQYF. CDR3 sequence (DNA): TGTGCCAGCAGTTTACTCGGGGCCCCCATCTACGAGCAGTACTTC.